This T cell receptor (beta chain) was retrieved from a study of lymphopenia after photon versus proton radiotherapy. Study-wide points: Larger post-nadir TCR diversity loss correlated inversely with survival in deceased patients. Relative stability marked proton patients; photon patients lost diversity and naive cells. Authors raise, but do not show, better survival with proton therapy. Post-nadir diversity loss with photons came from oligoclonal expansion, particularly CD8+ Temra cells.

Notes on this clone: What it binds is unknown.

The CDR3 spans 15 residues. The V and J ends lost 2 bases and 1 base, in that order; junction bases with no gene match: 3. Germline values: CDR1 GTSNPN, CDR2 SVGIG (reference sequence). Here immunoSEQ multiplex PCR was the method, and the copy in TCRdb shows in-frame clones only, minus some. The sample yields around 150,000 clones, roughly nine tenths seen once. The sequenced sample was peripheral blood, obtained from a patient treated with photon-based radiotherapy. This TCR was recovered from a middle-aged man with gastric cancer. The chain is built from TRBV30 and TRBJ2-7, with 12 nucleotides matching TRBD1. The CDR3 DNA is TGTGCCTGGAGTACGGGACAGGGGGCTTCCTACGAGCAGTACTTC. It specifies CAWSTGQGASYEQYF. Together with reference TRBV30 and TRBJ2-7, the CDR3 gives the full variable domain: SQTIHQWPATLVQPVGSPLSLECTVEGTSNPNLYWYRQAAGRGLQLLFYSVGIGQISSEVPQNLSASRPQDRQFILSSKKLLLSDSGFYLCAWSTGQGASYEQYFGPGTRLTVT.